Described below is a single T cell receptor beta chain sequence and its context. The repertoire was sequenced with immunoSEQ multiplex PCR; TCRdb's copy has only in-frame clones and lacks some. Of 630,000 or so clones listed, over 75% are singletons. This sample was included in a study of shared T cell receptors in the human thymus. V was shortened by 2 bases and J by 7 bases, with 5 bases between the two germline ends. Germline loops: CDR1 DFQATT, CDR2 SNEGSKA (reference sequence). The length of the CDR3 is 10 residues. These same records also appear under a second study, on human thymus T cells. That investigation notes: Thymic material originated from resections removed in the course of corrective heart surgery. Within thymic and blood repertoires, V and J gene usage appeared to be biased. Highly overlapping thymic repertoires among unrelated individuals were reported in related research.

This chain joins TRBV20-1 and TRBJ1-2; no firm D call. Sample: thymocytes. This TCR derives from a boy under three years old with a congenital heart defect. CDR3 amino acids: CSARNGGYTF. The CDR3 DNA reads TGCAGTGCTAGAAACGGTGGCTACACCTTC.